A single sample gave rise to the 24 T cell receptor beta chains below, sequenced in a study of T cells after posttransplantation cyclophosphamide. Data came from immunoSEQ multiplex PCR; TCRdb stores just in-frame clones and leaves some out. The table lists about 22,000 clones, 80% to 90% of them singletons. Methotrexate plus calcineurin inhibitor accompanied controls' myeloablative marrow transplants; sampling was 1 year later. This material consisted of PBMCs, taken after an allogeneic stem cell transplant with a calcineurin inhibitor and methotrexate. The receptors originated from a female patient aged 50 to 65 who received an allogeneic stem cell transplant from an unrelated donor, was CMV-positive, and had chronic GVHD only. A subset of T cells may come from the graft donor.

The chain combines TRBV11-3 with TRBJ1-1; D remains unclear. Germline CDR1 reads SGHNT; CDR2 reads YENEEA. The CDR3 length is 13 residues. V lost 5 bases and J lost 1, with 8 bases in between. For the CDR3, the DNA is TGTGCCAGCAGCCCCGGAGGGAACACTGAAGCTTTCTTT. Its protein product is CASSPGGNTEAFF.

This chain connects TRBV11-3 to TRBJ2-2, with D perhaps TRBD1 (6 bases). Germline V gene sequence: CDR1 SGHNT, CDR2 YENEEA. The V and J ends lost 4 bases and 6 bases respectively, with 9 bases between them. The CDR3 runs 13 residues. CDR3 DNA sequence: TGTGCCAGCAGCTACAGGGATCCCGGGGAGCTGTTTTTT. The encoded protein is CASSYRDPGELFF.

This chain joins TRBV27 and TRBJ2-1, with a possible D match to TRBD2 (5 bases). Germline V gene sequence: CDR1 MNHEY, CDR2 SMNVEV (reference sequence). The CDR3 sequence is 14 residues long. Trimming left V 6 bases short and J 0 bases short, with 9 bases between. In nucleotides, the CDR3 is TGTGCCAGCAGGAGAGGGAGCTCCTACAATGAGCAGTTCTTC. Translating gives CASRRGSSYNEQFF.

The chain recombines TRBV29-1 with TRBJ2-3; D unresolved. V gave up 6 bases and J gave up 6 bases, with 10 bases separating them. This CDR3 is built from 11 residues. CDR1 is SQVTM, CDR2 ANQGSEA, per germline. The DNA of the CDR3 is TGCAGCGTCATTAGTTCGGATACGCAGTATTTT. This encodes CSVISSDTQYF.

V usage is TRBV19 and J usage is TRBJ2-3; D is possibly TRBD2 (6 bases). Germline V gene sequence: CDR1 LNHDA, CDR2 SQIVND (reference sequence). The CDR3 runs 17 residues. V was pared by 6 bases and J by 7 bases, with 26 bases between. The CDR3 region has the DNA TGTGCCAGTAGCGCAACCCGGCGGGGAGGAAATCTGAATACGCAGTATTTT. This sequence encodes CASSATRRGGNLNTQYF.

This rearrangement joins TRBV28 to TRBJ2-1; D is ambiguous. This CDR3 region has 13 residues. Germline lookup yields CDR1 MDHEN and CDR2 SYDVKM. Trimming took off 5 bases at V and 2 bases at J, with 7 bases between the two ends. This CDR3 reads CASSNSTYNEQFF. The DNA for the CDR3 is TGTGCCAGCAGTAATAGTACCTACAATGAGCAGTTCTTC. The full variable domain, its missing parts supplied by reference TRBV28 and TRBJ2-1, is DVKVTQSSRYLVKRTGEKVFLECVQDMDHENMFWYRQDPGLGLRLIYFSYDVKMKEKGDIPEGYSVSREKKERFSLILESASTNQTSMYLCASSNSTYNEQFFGPGTRLTVL.

V is TRBV7-2 and J is TRBJ2-7; 9 positions match TRBD1. Germline CDR1 is SGHTA and CDR2 is FQGNSA. V lost 5 bases, J lost 0 bases, and 5 bases stayed unmatched. This CDR3 spans 15 amino acids. The CDR3 DNA reads as TGTGCCAGCAGCCAGGACAGGGGCAGCTCCTACGAGCAGTACTTC. It is translated as CASSQDRGSSYEQYF. The full variable domain, rest sourced from reference TRBV7-2 and TRBJ2-7, is GAGVSQSPSNKVTEKGKDVELRCDPISGHTALYWYRQSLGQGLEFLIYFQGNSAPDKSGLPSDRFSAERTGGSVSTLTIQRTQQEDSAVYLCASSQDRGSSYEQYFGPGTRLTVT.

This chain uses TRBV7-9 with TRBJ2-7; 8 bases align to TRBD1. Trimming removed 5 bases from V and 4 bases from J; junction bases left unmatched: 10. Germline CDR1 is SEHNR and CDR2 is FQNEAQ (reference sequence). This CDR3 region has 15 residues. The DNA for the CDR3 is TGTGCCAGCAGCCTCAGGACAGGGTCGAGGTACGAGCAGTACTTC. Translated, it gives CASSLRTGSRYEQYF.

The chain couples TRBV7-9 to TRBJ2-3; 8 positions match TRBD2. Germline CDR1 reads SEHNR; CDR2 reads FQNEAQ (reference sequence). Trimming at V came to 0 bases and at J to 3 bases, leaving 8 bases not matched to a gene. The CDR3 runs 17 residues. CDR3 sequence: CASSLAPHGRGTDTQYF. CDR3 sequence (DNA): TGTGCCAGCAGCTTAGCGCCACACGGGAGGGGTACAGATACGCAGTATTTT.

The chain uses TRBV27 and TRBJ1-2, with TRBD1 matching over 8 bases. J gave up 4 bases and V 11 bases, and 6 bases lay outside the gene matches. The CDR3 length is 12 residues. Germline-derived CDR1 and CDR2 are MNHEY and SMNVEV (reference sequence). CDR3 protein: CAVRQGFYGYTF. The CDR3 DNA sequence: TGTGCCGTAAGACAGGGGTTCTATGGCTACACCTTC.

The chain is built from TRBV4-2 and TRBJ2-3; TRBD2 agrees at 8 bases. J lost 1 base, V lost 1 base, and 7 bases had no gene match. The CDR3 is made up of 17 amino acids. Per the germline V gene, CDR1 is LGHNA and CDR2 is YNFKEQ. CDR3 in amino acids: CASSQAGGSGGTDTQYF. The CDR3 nucleotides are TGTGCCAGCAGCCAAGCGGGAGGGTCGGGTGGCACAGATACGCAGTATTTT.

The chain links TRBV5-4 to TRBJ2-2; D unresolved. Trimming stripped 1 base from V and 1 base from J, with 5 bases between. Germline CDR1 reads SGHNT; CDR2 reads YYREEE (reference sequence). The CDR3 length is 14 residues. This CDR3 reads CASSLSQNTGELFF. The DNA of the CDR3 is TGTGCCAGCAGCTTGTCCCAGAACACCGGGGAGCTGTTTTTT.

The chain joins TRBV29-1 to TRBJ2-1; 9 positions agree with TRBD2. V shed 3 bases, J shed 0 bases, and the junction held 18 bases outside the gene matches. The CDR3 is 20 residues long. CDR1 is SQVTM, CDR2 ANQGSEA, per germline. CDR3 nucleotides: TGCAGCGTTGAGACAGCGGGAGGCCAAACCTACTTGAGCTCCTACAATGAGCAGTTCTTC. This codes for CSVETAGGQTYLSSYNEQFF.

V and J are TRBV11-2 and TRBJ2-1, with D possibly matching TRBD2 (6 bases). Looked up from germline, CDR1 is SGHAT and CDR2 is FQNNGV. V lost 1 base, J lost 7 bases, and 17 bases lay in between. CDR3 length equals 16 residues. The CDR3 DNA sequence: TGTGCCAGCAGCTTAGGGATCGGGAGAAGGAGTAATGAGCAGTTCTTC. Translated: CASSLGIGRRSNEQFF.

The V and J genes are TRBV25-1 and TRBJ2-3; D not resolved. The germline V gene has CDR1 MGHDK and CDR2 SYGVNS. CDR3 length: 12 residues. V was shortened by 2 bases and J by 11 bases, with 11 bases between the two germline ends. CDR3 residues: CASSEPFRWQYF. Written as DNA, the CDR3 is TGTGCCAGCAGTGAACCCTTCCGGTGGCAGTATTTT.

The rearrangement links TRBV6-6 to TRBJ2-2, with a tentative D call TRBD1 (7 bases). V shed 7 bases and J shed 4 bases, with 13 bases lying between them. Germline assignment: CDR1 MNHNY and CDR2 SVGAGI (reference sequence). The CDR3 sequence is 14 residues long. The CDR3 coding sequence is TGTGCCAGCAAGGAGGGGGCGAGCACCGGGGAGCTGTTTTTT. Protein: CASKEGASTGELFF.

The chain has TRBV5-1 and TRBJ2-6; unclear D gene. The length of the CDR3 is 16 residues. Trimming removed 7 bases at V and 0 bases at J, with 14 bases between. CDR1 is SGHRS and CDR2 is YFSETQ in the germline V gene. The chain's CDR3 is CASHRRPSSGANVLTF. CDR3 DNA: TGCGCCAGCCACAGAAGACCGTCCTCTGGGGCCAACGTCCTGACTTTC.

The V call is TRBV27, the J call TRBJ2-7; TRBD2 agrees at 7 bases. CDR1 and CDR2 from the germline V gene are MNHEY and SMNVEV (reference sequence). This CDR3 spans 15 amino acids. The junction had 8 bases not matched to a gene; V was cut back by 4 bases and J by 2 bases. The CDR3 DNA follows: TGTGCCAGCAGTTGGGGAGCGGGACTAACCTACGAGCAGTACTTC. Translating it yields CASSWGAGLTYEQYF.

The chain is built from TRBV7-9 and TRBJ2-7; 7 bases line up with TRBD1. After removal of 5 bases from V and 4 bases from J, the junction contained 8 bases not matched to a gene. Germline lookup yields CDR1 SEHNR and CDR2 FQNEAQ (reference sequence). The CDR3 length is 14 residues. The CDR3: CASSPETGVYEQYF. Written as DNA, the CDR3 is TGTGCCAGCAGCCCCGAAACAGGGGTTTACGAGCAGTACTTC.

V is TRBV2 and J is TRBJ1-5; tentatively, D is TRBD1 (5 bases). The CDR3 contains 15 residues. Germline CDR1 and CDR2: SNHLY and FYNNEI. Trimming shortened V by 8 bases and J by 7 bases, and 21 bases separated the two germline ends. This CDR3 is CASPWGVRERQPQHF. In DNA form, the CDR3 reads TGTGCCAGCCCCTGGGGGGTAAGGGAAAGACAGCCCCAGCATTTT.

The genes are TRBV30 and TRBJ2-3, with 7 positions matching TRBD2. Germline V gives CDR1 GTSNPN, CDR2 SVGIG (reference sequence). The CDR3 contains 21 residues. V trimming: 1 base; J trimming: 4 bases; junction bases outside the gene matches: 26. This CDR3 reads CAWSATRYLSLRELGADTQYF. For the CDR3, the DNA is TGTGCCTGGAGTGCAACGCGATACCTTAGTCTGCGGGAGTTAGGGGCAGATACGCAGTATTTT.

The chain has TRBV7-2 and TRBJ2-7, with D tentatively TRBD2 (5 bases). The CDR3 is 14 amino acids. Trimming took 5 bases from V and 6 from J, leaving 17 bases between them. Germline V gene sequence: CDR1 SGHTA, CDR2 FQGNSA. In DNA form, the CDR3 reads TGTGCCAGCAGCCCTTGGACGGGAATCGGCGAGCAGTACTTC. It specifies CASSPWTGIGEQYF.

This chain uses TRBV30 with TRBJ1-1, with D perhaps TRBD1 (5 bases). CDR1 and CDR2 from the germline V gene are GTSNPN and SVGIG (reference sequence). V was clipped by 5 bases and J by 7 bases, with 14 bases between them. This CDR3 spans 12 amino acids. DNA of the CDR3: TGTGCCTGGGCGATATCAGGGTATGAAGCTTTCTTT. Residues: CAWAISGYEAFF.

The V and J genes are TRBV27 and TRBJ2-7, with a possible D match to TRBD2 (5 bases). V shed 5 bases and J shed 0 bases, with 11 bases lying between them. CDR3 length: 14 amino acids. The V gene's germline CDR1 is MNHEY and CDR2 SMNVEV (reference sequence). Written as DNA, the CDR3 is TGTGCCAGCAGTCGCGAGCGGAGCTCCTACGAGCAGTACTTC. As protein: CASSRERSSYEQYF.